Here is one TCR beta chain with its context. The target antigen is unknown. The sample holds other DNA sequences that translate to the same CDR3. Trimming pared 0 bases from V and 0 bases from J, leaving 6 bases between. The CDR3 has 14 amino acids. CDR1 is SGHRS and CDR2 is YFSETQ in the germline V gene. Sequencing was performed with immunoSEQ multiplex PCR; in TCRdb, only in-frame clones are kept and a portion is missing. The repertoire has a few hundred thousand clones, about 69% of them found once; the top ten carry 11%. This sample stems from a study of shared clonotypes between healthy human individuals. Findings and limits, study-wide: Shared across four donors were roughly 5% of the naive CD4 clonotypes. Generation probability values for non-shared clonotypes were lower than those for clonotypes shared by all four donors.

This clonotype was sampled from a man aged 25-45 years in good health. The V and J genes are TRBV5-1 and TRBJ1-1; no clear D. Sequenced: memory CD4+ T cells sorted from blood. Noted subset: CD45RA-negative fraction. The DNA of the CDR3 is TGCGCCAGCAGCTTGGACAGACTGAACACTGAAGCTTTCTTT. Its protein is CASSLDRLNTEAFF.